The next 27 T cell receptor beta chains were all read from a single sample in a study of identical twins. Each CDR3 protein gets one entry after TCRdb re-called the 5' RACE reads with MiXCR. The sample lists 1.5 million to 2 million distinct CDR3 sequences, under 35% occurring once. Sequencing used cord blood. Receptor source: a newborn girl in good health.

This clonotype was observed a handful of times. CDR3 in amino acids: CSAFDRSSADGYTF. CDR3 bases: TGCAGTGCTTTCGACAGGTCGAGTGCGGATGGCTACACCTTC. J is TRBJ1-2 and V is TRBV20-1; TRBD1 is a possible D gene (6 bases). This CDR3 region has 14 residues. Trimming pared 5 bases from V and 6 bases from J, leaving 19 bases between. In germline, CDR1 is DFQATT, CDR2 SNEGSKA (reference sequence).

The gene calls are TRBV4-1 and TRBJ2-7; TRBD2 agrees at 8 bases. With V trimmed by 1 base and J by 2 bases, 13 bases remained unmatched. This CDR3 has 18 residues. CDR1 MGHRA and CDR2 YSYEKL come from the germline V gene. CDR3: CASSQVWYVQRGTYEQYF. The DNA of the CDR3 is TGCGCCAGCAGCCAAGTTTGGTACGTCCAGCGGGGGACCTACGAGCAGTACTTC.

This clonotype was detected a few times. The chain employs TRBV20-1 and TRBJ1-4; D is perhaps TRBD1 (6 bases). The CDR3 sequence is 15 residues long. Germline CDR1 reads DFQATT; CDR2 reads SNEGSKA (reference sequence). Trimming removed 3 bases at V and 1 base at J, with 12 bases between. This CDR3 is CSASRGTITNEKLFF. The CDR3 nucleotides read TGCAGTGCTAGCCGGGGGACAATAACTAATGAAAAACTGTTTTTT.

This clonotype was seen many times. At one end, the junction sequence differs from germline, possibly due to a read error. This chain links TRBV5-1 with TRBJ2-7; 11 bases fit TRBD1. This CDR3 region has 14 residues. Germline CDR1 is SGHRS and CDR2 is YFSETQ. CDR3 sequence reads: CASSSGTGGYEQYF. The CDR3 DNA sequence: TGTGCCAGCAGTTCCGGGACAGGGGGCTACGAGCAGTACTTC.

The rearrangement joins TRBV10-3 to TRBJ1-2; D perhaps matches TRBD1 (6 bases). Germline assignment: CDR1 ENHRY and CDR2 SYGVKD. The CDR3 sequence is 16 residues long. Trimming took off 3 bases at V and 0 bases at J, with 14 bases between the two ends. As DNA, the CDR3 is TGTGCCATCAGTGATGCGGGACACCCTTCTAACTATGGCTACACCTTC. Its protein product is CAISDAGHPSNYGYTF.

This chain connects TRBV2 to TRBJ2-1, with no clear D. The CDR3 has 14 amino acids. CDR1 and CDR2 from the germline V gene are SNHLY and FYNNEI. V was shortened by 0 bases and J by 3 bases, with 6 bases between the two germline ends. CDR3: CASSEAWDYNEQFF. As DNA, the CDR3 is TGTGCCAGCAGTGAAGCTTGGGACTACAATGAGCAGTTCTTC.

About this clonotype: One junction end disagrees with the germline gene, perhaps due to a read error. The chain uses TRBV7-7 and TRBJ1-1, with TRBD1 as a possible D gene (5 bases). The length of the CDR3 is 15 residues. Per germline, CDR1 SSHAT and CDR2 FNYEAQ (reference sequence). CDR3 sequence: CASSLQGRPNTEAFF. The DNA of the CDR3 is TGTGCTAGCAGCTTGCAGGGAAGGCCGAACACTGAAGCTTTCTTT.

This clonotype showed up just a few times. V and J are TRBV29-1 and TRBJ2-2; 7 bases are shared with TRBD2. Looked up from germline, CDR1 is SQVTM and CDR2 is ANQGSEA. Unmatched junction bases numbered 5, after V lost 4 bases and J lost 6 bases. The CDR3 consists of 13 residues. DNA of the CDR3: TGCAGCGTTGTCTGGCGGGAGCCCGGGGAGCTGTTTTTT. It codes for CSVVWREPGELFF.

This clonotype was observed a handful of times. The chain has TRBV3-1 and TRBJ2-1; no definite D call. V lost 0 bases, J lost 7 bases, and 10 bases lay in between. The CDR3 covers 14 residues. In germline, CDR1 is LGHDT, CDR2 YNNKEL (reference sequence). The CDR3 is CASSQDPASNEQFF. The CDR3 bases are TGTGCCAGCAGCCAAGATCCAGCGTCGAATGAGCAGTTCTTC.

This clonotype appeared many times. The chain has TRBV29-1 and TRBJ2-3; the D gene is possibly TRBD1 (6 bases). The germline V gene encodes CDR1 SQVTM and CDR2 ANQGSEA. This CDR3 region has 14 residues. The ends were cut back, 3 bases at V and 5 bases at J, with 15 bases in the middle. The chain's CDR3 is CSVDLGQSRDTQYF. Written as DNA, the CDR3 is TGCAGCGTTGATCTAGGACAGAGTCGAGATACGCAGTATTTT.

On this clonotype itself: This sequence may be a read error, since a much larger clone differs from it by one base. The chain employs TRBV29-1 and TRBJ2-3; D call uncertain. The CDR3 covers 13 residues. V was cut by 4 bases and J by 3 bases, with 11 bases left in between. CDR1 is SQVTM, CDR2 ANQGSEA, per germline. CDR3 bases: TGCAGCGTTGGAGTAGGAAGAACAGATACGCAGTATTTT. It specifies CSVGVGRTDTQYF.

The DNA for the CDR3 is TGCGCCGGACACCGACCCTACGAGCAGTACTTC. Translation gives CAGHRPYEQYF. V is TRBV10-1 and J is TRBJ2-7, with D perhaps TRBD1 (5 bases). The CDR3 loop spans 11 amino acids. V shed 11 bases and J shed 2 bases, with 10 bases lying between them. Per the germline V gene, CDR1 is WNHNN and CDR2 is SYGVQD (reference sequence).

A few counts support this clonotype. This CDR3 is CATSRPGVLNYGYTF. CDR3 nucleotides: TGTGCCACCAGCCGGCCTGGAGTCCTTAACTATGGCTACACCTTC. The chain recombines TRBV15 with TRBJ1-2; D not resolved. There are 15 residues in the CDR3. The V end lost 5 bases, the J end lost 1 base, and 14 bases lay between the germline ends. The germline V gene encodes CDR1 LNHNV and CDR2 YYDKDF (reference sequence).

The V gene is TRBV20-1, the J gene TRBJ2-1, with D tentatively TRBD2 (6 bases). This CDR3 has 13 residues. CDR1 and CDR2 from the germline V gene are DFQATT and SNEGSKA (reference sequence). V was pared by 5 bases and J by 3 bases, with 11 bases between. The CDR3 sequence: CSAAGTLYNEQFF. The DNA for the CDR3 is TGCAGTGCTGCCGGGACTCTCTACAATGAGCAGTTCTTC.

As to this clonotype: This sequence may be a read error, since a much larger clone differs from it by one base. The chain combines TRBV4-1 with TRBJ2-5, with 7 bases matching TRBD2. CDR3 length: 15 residues. CDR1 is MGHRA, CDR2 YSYEKL, per germline. With V trimmed by 1 base and J by 11 bases, 13 bases remained unmatched. The CDR3 protein is CASSQVSGGYNEQYF. The CDR3 DNA sequence: TGCGCCAGCAGCCAAGTGTCCGGGGGGTACAATGAGCAGTACTTC.

The chain carries TRBV3-1 and TRBJ1-1; 8 nucleotides align to TRBD1. This CDR3 is built from 15 residues. Germline assignment: CDR1 LGHDT and CDR2 YNNKEL (reference sequence). Trimming took 1 base from V and 1 from J; bases not matched to a gene: 2. CDR3 DNA sequence: TGTGCCAGCAGCCAAGGGACAGGGCCGAACACTGAAGCTTTCTTT. Protein product: CASSQGTGPNTEAFF.

V and J are TRBV4-2 and TRBJ1-5; no clear D. This CDR3 is built from 16 residues. Germline lookup yields CDR1 LGHNA and CDR2 YNFKEQ. V lost 0 bases and J 7 bases, leaving 16 bases between the germline ends. CDR3 DNA: TGTGCCAGCAGCCAAGATTTTTCGACGGTCAGGCAGCCCCAGCATTTT. Its translation: CASSQDFSTVRQPQHF.

This chain joins TRBV6-6 and TRBJ2-1, with D unresolved. The CDR3 contains 17 residues. V was pared by 0 bases and J by 4 bases, with 16 bases between. Germline CDR1 MNHNY, CDR2 SVGAGI (reference sequence). The CDR3 region is CASSYSITDPSYNEQFF. The CDR3, as DNA: TGTGCCAGCAGTTACTCGATTACGGACCCCAGTTACAATGAGCAGTTCTTC.

This clonotype was seen a few times. The rearrangement joins TRBV29-1 to TRBJ2-3; 15 nucleotides agree with TRBD2. CDR1 and CDR2 from the germline V gene are SQVTM and ANQGSEA. V lost 1 base to trimming and J lost 4 bases; unmatched junction nucleotides: 3. The CDR3 has 16 amino acids. CDR3 DNA sequence: TGCAGCGTTGAAGGGACTAGCGGGAGGGCCGCAGATACGCAGTATTTT. This sequence encodes CSVEGTSGRAADTQYF.

This clonotype was counted between two and nine times. The J gene is TRBJ2-7, the V gene TRBV6-6; D is uncertain. V was clipped by 6 bases and J by 3 bases, with 12 bases between them. The CDR3 is made up of 13 amino acids. The V gene's germline CDR1 is MNHNY and CDR2 SVGAGI (reference sequence). This CDR3 is CASSQNHNYEQYF. As DNA, the CDR3 is TGTGCCAGCAGCCAGAACCACAACTACGAGCAGTACTTC.

This clonotype was seen a handful of times. The J gene is TRBJ2-7, the V gene TRBV6-5; TRBD2 agrees at 8 bases. The length of the CDR3 is 15 residues. After removal of 2 bases from V and 7 bases from J, the junction contained 10 bases not matched to a gene. CDR1 MNHEY and CDR2 SVGAGI come from the germline V gene. The CDR3 here is CASSYAVAGSGEQYF. As DNA, the CDR3 is TGTGCCAGCAGTTACGCGGTAGCGGGAAGTGGGGAGCAGTACTTC.

V is TRBV10-2 and J is TRBJ1-2; no definite D call. The CDR3 contains 13 residues. The V and J ends lost 3 bases and 5 bases respectively, with 10 bases between them. The V gene's germline CDR1 is WSHSY and CDR2 SAAADI. The CDR3 is CASSDGGEYGYTF. The CDR3 coding sequence is TGCGCCAGCAGTGACGGAGGAGAATATGGCTACACCTTC.

This clonotype showed up just a few times. The V and J genes are TRBV28 and TRBJ1-1; possibly TRBD1 for D (6 bases). From germline, CDR1 is MDHEN and CDR2 SYDVKM. This CDR3 is 12 amino acids long. Trimming pared 7 bases from V and 11 bases from J, leaving 17 bases between. DNA for the CDR3: TGTGCCAGCACGTACAGGGATGTGGCCGCTTTCTTT. Translated: CASTYRDVAAFF.

The CDR3 protein is CASSFKGTSGRWGYNEQFF. The DNA for the CDR3 is TGTGCCAGCAGTTTTAAAGGGACTAGCGGGAGATGGGGCTACAATGAGCAGTTCTTC. This sequence joins TRBV28 and TRBJ2-1; TRBD2 matches at 14 bases. The ends lost 3 bases at V and 3 bases at J; junction bases unmatched: 10. Germline lookup yields CDR1 MDHEN and CDR2 SYDVKM. The CDR3 has 19 residues.

This CDR3 is CASSQDEGPEAFF. The DNA for the CDR3 is TGTGCCAGCAGCCAAGATGAGGGCCCTGAAGCTTTCTTT. The gene calls are TRBV3-1 and TRBJ1-1; no definite D call. Germline V gene sequence: CDR1 LGHDT, CDR2 YNNKEL (reference sequence). The CDR3 spans 13 residues. V lost 0 bases to trimming and J lost 6 bases, with 8 bases between them.

There are many counts of this clonotype. The chain is built from TRBV29-1 and TRBJ2-3; 7 positions agree with TRBD2. The CDR3 sequence is 14 residues long. Per the germline V gene, CDR1 is SQVTM and CDR2 is ANQGSEA. Trimming took 3 bases from V and 1 from J; bases not matched to a gene: 4. The CDR3 DNA sequence: TGCAGCGTTGAGGGTAGCGGGCGCACAGATACGCAGTATTTT. Protein product: CSVEGSGRTDTQYF.

CDR3 DNA sequence: TGCAGCGTCCTCAGGGGCACCGGGGAGCTGTTTTTT. Encoded protein: CSVLRGTGELFF. This chain connects TRBV29-1 to TRBJ2-2, with D maybe TRBD1 (6 bases). This CDR3 has 12 amino acids. Trimming cost V 6 bases and J 4 bases, with 9 bases left between them. CDR1 is SQVTM and CDR2 is ANQGSEA in the germline V gene.